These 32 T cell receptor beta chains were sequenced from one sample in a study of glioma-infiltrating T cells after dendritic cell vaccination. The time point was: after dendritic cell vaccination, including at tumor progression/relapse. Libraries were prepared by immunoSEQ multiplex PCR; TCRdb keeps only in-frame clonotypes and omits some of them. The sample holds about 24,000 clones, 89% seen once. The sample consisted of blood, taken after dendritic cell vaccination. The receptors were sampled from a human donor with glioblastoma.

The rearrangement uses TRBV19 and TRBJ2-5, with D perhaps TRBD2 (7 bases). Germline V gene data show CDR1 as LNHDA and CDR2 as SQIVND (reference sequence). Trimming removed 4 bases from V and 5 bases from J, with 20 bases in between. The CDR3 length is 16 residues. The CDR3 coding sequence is TGTGCCAGTAGTACTCACAGGGAGGGGATCGCGGAGACCCAGTACTTC. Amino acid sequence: CASSTHREGIAETQYF.

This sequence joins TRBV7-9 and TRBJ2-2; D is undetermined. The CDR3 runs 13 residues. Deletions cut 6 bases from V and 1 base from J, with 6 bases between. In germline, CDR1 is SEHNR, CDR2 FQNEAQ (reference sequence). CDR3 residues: CASRTGNTGELFF. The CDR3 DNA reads TGTGCCAGCAGGACGGGGAACACCGGGGAGCTGTTTTTT.

CDR3 in amino acids: CASSYTENSGNTIYF. CDR3 coding DNA: TGTGCCAGCAGTTACACTGAAAACTCCGGAAACACCATATATTTT. The chain couples TRBV6-5 to TRBJ1-3, with D uncertain. CDR3 size: 15 residues. Germline values: CDR1 MNHEY, CDR2 SVGAGI. V was clipped by 2 bases and J by 4 bases, with 12 bases between them.

CDR3 loop: CASRESSYEQYF. CDR3 nucleotide sequence: TGTGCCAGCAGGGAGAGTTCCTACGAGCAGTACTTC. The chain links TRBV6-6 to TRBJ2-7, with no clear D. V shed 6 bases and J shed 1 base, with 7 bases lying between them. Looked up from germline, CDR1 is MNHNY and CDR2 is SVGAGI (reference sequence). The length of the CDR3 is 12 residues.

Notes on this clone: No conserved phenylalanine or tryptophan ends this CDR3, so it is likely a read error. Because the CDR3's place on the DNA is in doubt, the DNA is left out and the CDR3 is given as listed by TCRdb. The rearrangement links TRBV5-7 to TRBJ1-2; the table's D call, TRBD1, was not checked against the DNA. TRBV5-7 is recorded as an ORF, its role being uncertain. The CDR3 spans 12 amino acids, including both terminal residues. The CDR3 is CASSLVTGPLEV.

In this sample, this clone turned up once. This chain's CDR3 is CASSEPRTYSNQPQHF. The CDR3 region has the DNA TGCGCCAGCAGTGAGCCGCGAACGTATAGCAATCAGCCCCAGCATTTT. The chain links TRBV10-2 to TRBJ1-5; D not resolved. The CDR3 extends over 16 amino acids. V was pared by 2 bases and J by 0 bases, with 11 bases between. Germline CDR1 and CDR2: WSHSY and SAAADI.

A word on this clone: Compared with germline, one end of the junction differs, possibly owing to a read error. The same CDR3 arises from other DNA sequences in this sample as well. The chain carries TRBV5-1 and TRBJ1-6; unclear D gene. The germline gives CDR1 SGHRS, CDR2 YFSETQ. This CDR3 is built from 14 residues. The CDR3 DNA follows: TGCGCCAGCAGCTTGGCCGGGGATAATTCCCCCCTCCACTTT. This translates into CASSLAGDNSPLHF.

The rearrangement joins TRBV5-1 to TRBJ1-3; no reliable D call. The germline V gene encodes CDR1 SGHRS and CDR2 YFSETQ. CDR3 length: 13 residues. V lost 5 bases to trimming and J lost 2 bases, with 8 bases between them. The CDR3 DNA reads TGCGCCAGCAGACTGATTACTGGAAACACCATATATTTT. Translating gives CASRLITGNTIYF. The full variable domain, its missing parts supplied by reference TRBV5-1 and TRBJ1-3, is KAGVTQTPRYLIKTRGQQVTLSCSPISGHRSVSWYQQTPGQGLQFLFEYFSETQRNKGNFPGRFSGRQFSNSRSEMNVSTLELGDSALYLCASRLITGNTIYFGEGSWLTVV.

CDR3 protein: CASSSSGGARHEQYF. The CDR3 bases are TGTGCCAGCAGCTCTAGCGGGGGGGCTCGGCACGAGCAGTACTTC. The chain couples TRBV7-9 to TRBJ2-7; 12 bases match TRBD2. The CDR3 extends over 15 amino acids. The trim removed 4 bases at V and 5 bases at J, leaving 6 bases unmatched. In germline, CDR1 is SEHNR, CDR2 FQNEAQ (reference sequence).

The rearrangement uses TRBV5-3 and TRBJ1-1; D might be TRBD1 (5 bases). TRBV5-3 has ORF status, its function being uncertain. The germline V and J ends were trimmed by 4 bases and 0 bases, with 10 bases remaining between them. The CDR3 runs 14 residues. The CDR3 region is CARSQRQLNTEAFF. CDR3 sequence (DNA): TGTGCCAGAAGCCAAAGACAGTTGAACACTGAAGCTTTCTTT.

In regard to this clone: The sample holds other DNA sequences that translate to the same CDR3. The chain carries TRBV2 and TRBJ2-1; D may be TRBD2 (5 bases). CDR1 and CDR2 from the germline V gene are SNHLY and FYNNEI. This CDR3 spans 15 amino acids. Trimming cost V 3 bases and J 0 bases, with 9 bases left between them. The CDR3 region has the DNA TGTGCCAGCAGTGATACGGGGAGCTCCTACAATGAGCAGTTCTTC. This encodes CASSDTGSSYNEQFF.

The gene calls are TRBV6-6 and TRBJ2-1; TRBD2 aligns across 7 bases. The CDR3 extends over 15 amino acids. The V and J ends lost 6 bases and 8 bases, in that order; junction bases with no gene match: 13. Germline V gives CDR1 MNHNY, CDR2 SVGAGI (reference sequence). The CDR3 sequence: CASRPTSDNRDEQFF. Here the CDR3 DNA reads TGTGCCAGCAGGCCCACTAGCGACAACCGGGATGAGCAGTTCTTC.

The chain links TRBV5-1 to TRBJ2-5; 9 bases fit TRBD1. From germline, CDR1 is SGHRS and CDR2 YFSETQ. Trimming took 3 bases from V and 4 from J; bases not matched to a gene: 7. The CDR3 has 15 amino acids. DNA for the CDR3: TGCGCCAGCAGCTGGACAGGGGAGGGAAGAGAGACCCAGTACTTC. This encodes CASSWTGEGRETQYF.

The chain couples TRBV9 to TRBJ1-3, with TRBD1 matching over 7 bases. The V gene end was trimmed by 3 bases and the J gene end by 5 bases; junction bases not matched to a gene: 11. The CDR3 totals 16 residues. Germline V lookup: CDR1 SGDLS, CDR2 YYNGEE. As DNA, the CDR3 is TGTGCCAGCAGCGCGCCGGGGACAGACCTACGAAACACCATATATTTT. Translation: CASSAPGTDLRNTIYF.

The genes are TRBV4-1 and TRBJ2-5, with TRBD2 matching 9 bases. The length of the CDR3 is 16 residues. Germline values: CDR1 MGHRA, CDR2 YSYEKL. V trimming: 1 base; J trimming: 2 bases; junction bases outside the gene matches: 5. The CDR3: CASSQVSSGGQETQYF. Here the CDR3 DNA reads TGCGCCAGCAGCCAAGTTAGCAGCGGGGGGCAAGAGACCCAGTACTTC.

As DNA, the CDR3 is TGTGCCAGCAGTTACAATGACAGGGGAGGCTACACCTTC. Translation gives CASSYNDRGGYTF. This rearrangement joins TRBV6-5 to TRBJ1-2; 8 bases align to TRBD1. Germline V lookup: CDR1 MNHEY, CDR2 SVGAGI. Trimming at V came to 2 bases and at J to 8 bases, leaving 4 bases not matched to a gene. The CDR3 totals 13 residues.

CDR3 bases: TGTGCCAGCAAACAGGGGATGGGTGAAGCTTTCTTT. Amino acid sequence: CASKQGMGEAFF. This sequence joins TRBV13 and TRBJ1-1; TRBD1 matches 7 bases. The CDR3 covers 12 residues. The J segment lost 7 bases and the V segment lost 7 bases, leaving 6 bases of the junction unmatched. Germline loops: CDR1 PRHDT, CDR2 FYEKMQ (reference sequence).

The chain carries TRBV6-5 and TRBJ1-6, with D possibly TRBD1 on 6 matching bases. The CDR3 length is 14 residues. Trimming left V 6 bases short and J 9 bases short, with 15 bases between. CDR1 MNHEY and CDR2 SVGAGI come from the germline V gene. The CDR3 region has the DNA TGTGCCAGCAGCTCACAGGGAGTAGGTTCACCCCTCCACTTT. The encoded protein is CASSSQGVGSPLHF.

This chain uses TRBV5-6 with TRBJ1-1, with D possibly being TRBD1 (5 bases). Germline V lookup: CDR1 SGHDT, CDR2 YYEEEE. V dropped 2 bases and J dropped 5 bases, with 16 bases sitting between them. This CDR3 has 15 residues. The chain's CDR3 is CASSFDSLQRTEAFF. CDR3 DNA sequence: TGTGCCAGCAGCTTCGACAGCCTTCAGAGGACTGAAGCTTTCTTT.

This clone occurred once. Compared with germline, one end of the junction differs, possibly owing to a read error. CDR3 nucleotide sequence: TGTGCCAGCAGACAGGGACAGGGTGAAGAAGAGACCCGGTACTTC. Its translation is CASRQGQGEEETRYF. The chain uses TRBV6-6 and TRBJ2-5; TRBD1 aligns across 9 bases. Germline CDR1 reads MNHNY; CDR2 reads SVGAGI (reference sequence). CDR3 length: 15 amino acids.

The CDR3 nucleotides read TGTGCCAGCAGCCCCGGGACTAGCGGCTACGAGCAGTACTTC. This sequence encodes CASSPGTSGYEQYF. This chain uses TRBV27 with TRBJ2-7, with 11 nucleotides matching TRBD2. J was trimmed by 3 bases and V by 6 bases; bases with no gene match: 4. The CDR3 runs to 14 residues. Germline lookup yields CDR1 MNHEY and CDR2 SMNVEV (reference sequence).

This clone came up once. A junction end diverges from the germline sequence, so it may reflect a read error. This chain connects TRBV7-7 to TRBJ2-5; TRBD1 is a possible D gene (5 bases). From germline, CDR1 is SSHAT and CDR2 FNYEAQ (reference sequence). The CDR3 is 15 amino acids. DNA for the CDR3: TGTGCTAGCAGCCCTGGGGCCAGGGCGTCGGAGACCCAGTACTTC. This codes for CASSPGARASETQYF.

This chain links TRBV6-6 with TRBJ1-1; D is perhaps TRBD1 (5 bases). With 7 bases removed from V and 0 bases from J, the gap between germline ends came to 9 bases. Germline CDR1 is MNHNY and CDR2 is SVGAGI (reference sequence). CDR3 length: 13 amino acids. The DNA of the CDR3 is TGTGCCAGCAACCAGGGCCTGAACACTGAAGCTTTCTTT. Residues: CASNQGLNTEAFF.

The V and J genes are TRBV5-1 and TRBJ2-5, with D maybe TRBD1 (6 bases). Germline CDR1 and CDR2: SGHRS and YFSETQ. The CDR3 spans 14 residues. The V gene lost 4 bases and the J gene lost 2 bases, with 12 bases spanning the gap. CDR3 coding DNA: TGCGCCAGCAGCCAGGACAGTCAGCAAGAGACCCAGTACTTC. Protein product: CASSQDSQQETQYF.

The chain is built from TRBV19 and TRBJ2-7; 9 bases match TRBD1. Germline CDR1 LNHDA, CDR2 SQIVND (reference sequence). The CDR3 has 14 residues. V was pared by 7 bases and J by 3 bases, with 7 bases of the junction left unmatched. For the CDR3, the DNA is TGTGCCAGTAAACCGGGACAGGGATTCTACGAGCAGTACTTC. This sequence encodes CASKPGQGFYEQYF.

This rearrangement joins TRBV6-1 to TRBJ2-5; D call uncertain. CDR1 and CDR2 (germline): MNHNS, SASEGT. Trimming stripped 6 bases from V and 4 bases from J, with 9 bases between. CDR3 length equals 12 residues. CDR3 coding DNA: TGTGCCAGCAGCAGGCTGGGAGAGACCCAGTACTTC. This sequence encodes CASSRLGETQYF.

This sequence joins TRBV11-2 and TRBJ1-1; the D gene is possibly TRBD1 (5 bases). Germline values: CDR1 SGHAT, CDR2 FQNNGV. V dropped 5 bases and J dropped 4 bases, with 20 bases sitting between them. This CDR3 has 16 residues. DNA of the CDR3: TGTGCCAGCAGCCGAACCCCCTGGGGGGGGACCACTGAAGCTTTCTTT. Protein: CASSRTPWGGTTEAFF.

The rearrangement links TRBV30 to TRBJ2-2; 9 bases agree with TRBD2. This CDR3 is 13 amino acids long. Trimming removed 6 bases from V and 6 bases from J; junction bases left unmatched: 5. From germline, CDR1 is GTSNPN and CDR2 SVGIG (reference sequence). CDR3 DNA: TGTGCCTGTACGGGCGGGGGGGCCGGGGAGCTGTTTTTT. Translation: CACTGGGAGELFF.

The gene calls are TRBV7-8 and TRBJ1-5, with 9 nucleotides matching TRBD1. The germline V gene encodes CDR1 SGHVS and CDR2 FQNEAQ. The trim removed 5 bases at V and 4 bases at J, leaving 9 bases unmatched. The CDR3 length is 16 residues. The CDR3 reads CASSTRDRAFNQPQHF. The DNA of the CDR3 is TGTGCCAGCAGCACCCGGGACAGGGCTTTTAATCAGCCCCAGCATTTT.

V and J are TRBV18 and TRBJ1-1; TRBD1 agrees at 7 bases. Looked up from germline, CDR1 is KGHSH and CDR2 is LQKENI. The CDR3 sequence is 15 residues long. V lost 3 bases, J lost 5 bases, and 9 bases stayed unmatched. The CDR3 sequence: CASSPGQSTGTEAFF. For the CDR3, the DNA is TGTGCCAGCTCACCGGGACAGTCTACAGGGACTGAAGCTTTCTTT. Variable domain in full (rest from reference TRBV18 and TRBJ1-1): NAGVMQNPRHLVRRRGQEARLRCSPMKGHSHVYWYRQLPEEGLKFMVYLQKENIIDESGMPKERFSAEFPKEGPSILRIQQVVRGDSAAYFCASSPGQSTGTEAFFGQGTRLTVV.

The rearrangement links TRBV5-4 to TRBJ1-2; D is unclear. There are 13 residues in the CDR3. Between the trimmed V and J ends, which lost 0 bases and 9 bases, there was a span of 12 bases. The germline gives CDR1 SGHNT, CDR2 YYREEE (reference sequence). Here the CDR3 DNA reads TGTGCCAGCAGCTTGGGGAACAGCCGGAGCTACACCTTC. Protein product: CASSLGNSRSYTF. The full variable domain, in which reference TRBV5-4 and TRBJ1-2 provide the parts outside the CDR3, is ETGVTQSPTHLIKTRGQQVTLRCSSQSGHNTVSWYQQALGQGPQFIFQYYREEENGRGNFPPRFSGLQFPNYSSELNVNALELDDSALYLCASSLGNSRSYTFGSGTRLTVV.

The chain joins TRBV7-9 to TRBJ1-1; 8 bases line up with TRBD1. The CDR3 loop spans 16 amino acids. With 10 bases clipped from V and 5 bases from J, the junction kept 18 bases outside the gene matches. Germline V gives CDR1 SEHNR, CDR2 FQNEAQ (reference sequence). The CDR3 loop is CATRVGAGGVWTEAFF. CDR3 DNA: TGTGCCACCCGGGTGGGGGCAGGGGGCGTCTGGACTGAAGCTTTCTTT.